The 12 T cell receptor beta chains given below trace back to one sample, sequenced in a study of blood T cell repertoires in COVID-19 (dated by TCRdb to the early 2020s). The library came from the immunoSEQ multiplex PCR assay. TCRdb limited this immuneACCESS table to in-frame rearrangements with V and J called. A share of clones is missing; checked studies link under half to unresolved V genes, and the rest is unexplained. For this sample there are around 260,000 clones; approximately 85% appear just once. Of the sample, about 0.9% falls within the top ten clones. The sequenced material came from peripheral blood. Receptors were obtained from a human donor with COVID-19, enrolled during active disease. The donor label of this sample is uncertain.

This rearrangement joins TRBV28 to TRBJ1-4, with 8 bases matching TRBD1. After removal of 2 bases from V and 8 bases from J, the junction contained 4 bases not matched to a gene. The CDR3 runs 14 residues. Germline V lookup: CDR1 MDHEN, CDR2 SYDVKM. The DNA for the CDR3 is TGTGCCAGCAGTTTAGACAGGGGAGGCGAAAAACTGTTTTTT. Protein product: CASSLDRGGEKLFF.

The chain carries TRBV10-3 and TRBJ1-3; D ambiguous. This CDR3 has 14 residues. Germline V gene lookup returns CDR1 ENHRY and CDR2 SYGVKD. Trimming took 3 bases from V and 2 from J, leaving 8 bases between them. The CDR3 DNA follows: TGTGCCATCAGTGATGCGTTAGCTGGAAACACCATATATTTT. This gives the protein CAISDALAGNTIYF.

J is TRBJ2-5 and V is TRBV27; TRBD1 agrees at 7 bases. Germline assignment: CDR1 MNHEY and CDR2 SMNVEV (reference sequence). Germline trimming cut 6 bases from V and 4 bases from J; bases unmatched to any gene: 8. The CDR3 has 14 residues. The CDR3 nucleotides are TGTGCCAGCAGCCGACAGGGTGGTGGAGAGACCCAGTACTTC. As protein: CASSRQGGGETQYF.

The chain combines TRBV11-3 with TRBJ2-7, with D perhaps matching TRBD2 (6 bases). Deletions cut 3 bases from V and 4 bases from J, with 19 bases between. The length of the CDR3 is 16 residues. Germline V lookup: CDR1 SGHNT, CDR2 YENEEA. CDR3 nucleotides: TGTGCCAGCAGCTTTGGGGGTAGCGGACATACTTACGAGCAGTACTTC. Translation gives CASSFGGSGHTYEQYF.

A few counts support this clone. The chain links TRBV28 to TRBJ1-5, with D tentatively TRBD1 (6 bases). Trimming shortened V by 9 bases and J by 6 bases, and 21 bases separated the two germline ends. The CDR3 sequence is 15 residues long. Germline assignment: CDR1 MDHEN and CDR2 SYDVKM. The CDR3 reads CASTITGGAGQPQHF. CDR3 coding DNA: TGTGCCAGTACTATTACGGGGGGCGCGGGTCAGCCCCAGCATTTT.

This clone was observed a few times. This sequence joins TRBV15 and TRBJ1-3, with D tentatively TRBD1 (6 bases). Germline V gene lookup returns CDR1 LNHNV and CDR2 YYDKDF (reference sequence). The V end was cut by 4 bases, the J end by 4 bases, with 11 bases between. This CDR3 comprises 14 residues. DNA for the CDR3: TGTGCCACCAGCACGAGGGGGATAGGAAACACCATATATTTT. The encoded protein is CATSTRGIGNTIYF.

In this sample, this clone turned up a few times. Additional DNA sequences in this sample encode the identical CDR3. The chain uses TRBV7-2 and TRBJ1-5; D possibly corresponds to TRBD1 (5 bases). The CDR3 sequence is 15 residues long. V lost 5 bases and J lost 5, with 16 bases in between. Germline V gene lookup returns CDR1 SGHTA and CDR2 FQGNSA. The chain's CDR3 is CASSLTGGTDQPQHF. The CDR3, as DNA: TGTGCCAGCAGCCTCACCGGGGGTACGGATCAGCCCCAGCATTTT.

The rearrangement uses TRBV2 and TRBJ1-6, with a possible D match to TRBD1 (5 bases). Germline assignment: CDR1 SNHLY and CDR2 FYNNEI. Trimming took 11 bases from V and 7 from J, leaving 15 bases between them. This CDR3 has 13 amino acids. For the CDR3, the DNA is TGTGCCGGGGGACTAGGTCGCAATTCACCCCTCCACTTT. This gives the protein CAGGLGRNSPLHF.

Note on this clone: Within the sample, other DNA sequences also encode this same CDR3. The CDR3 DNA sequence: TGTGCCAGCAGCGCCGGGACAGGGAATTCACCCCTCCACTTT. Translation: CASSAGTGNSPLHF. The chain uses TRBV7-3 and TRBJ1-6, with 9 positions matching TRBD1. V trimming: 5 bases; J trimming: 7 bases; junction bases outside the gene matches: 3. The germline V gene encodes CDR1 SGHTA and CDR2 FQGTGA. This CDR3 has 14 residues.

The chain uses TRBV19 and TRBJ1-1; possible D gene TRBD1, 6 bases. V lost 4 bases and J 5 bases, leaving 17 bases between the germline ends. The CDR3 loop spans 15 amino acids. Germline-derived CDR1 and CDR2 are LNHDA and SQIVND (reference sequence). In DNA, the CDR3 is TGTGCCAGTAGTAGGGGGACATCCTTGGGGACTGAAGCTTTCTTT. Translated, it gives CASSRGTSLGTEAFF. The full variable domain, in which reference TRBV19 and TRBJ1-1 provide the parts outside the CDR3, is DGGITQSPKYLFRKEGQNVTLSCEQNLNHDAMYWYRQDPGQGLRLIYYSQIVNDFQKGDIAEGYSVSREKKESFPLTVTSAQKNPTAFYLCASSRGTSLGTEAFFGQGTRLTVV.

This clone came up a few times. The rearrangement links TRBV2 to TRBJ2-2; 7 nucleotides match TRBD2. The CDR3 is made up of 16 amino acids. The V and J ends lost 4 bases and 6 bases, in that order; junction bases with no gene match: 11. CDR1 and CDR2 (germline): SNHLY, FYNNEI. The CDR3 protein is CASSVNQGGRSGELFF. Written as DNA, the CDR3 is TGTGCCAGCAGTGTTAATCAGGGAGGGCGGTCCGGGGAGCTGTTTTTT.

V and J are TRBV11-3 and TRBJ1-1; D is unclear. With 1 base removed from V and 4 bases from J, the gap between germline ends came to 7 bases. This CDR3 has 13 amino acids. Looked up from germline, CDR1 is SGHNT and CDR2 is YENEEA. In DNA, the CDR3 is TGTGCCAGCAGCTTAGCTAGCGGCACTGAAGCTTTCTTT. Translation: CASSLASGTEAFF.